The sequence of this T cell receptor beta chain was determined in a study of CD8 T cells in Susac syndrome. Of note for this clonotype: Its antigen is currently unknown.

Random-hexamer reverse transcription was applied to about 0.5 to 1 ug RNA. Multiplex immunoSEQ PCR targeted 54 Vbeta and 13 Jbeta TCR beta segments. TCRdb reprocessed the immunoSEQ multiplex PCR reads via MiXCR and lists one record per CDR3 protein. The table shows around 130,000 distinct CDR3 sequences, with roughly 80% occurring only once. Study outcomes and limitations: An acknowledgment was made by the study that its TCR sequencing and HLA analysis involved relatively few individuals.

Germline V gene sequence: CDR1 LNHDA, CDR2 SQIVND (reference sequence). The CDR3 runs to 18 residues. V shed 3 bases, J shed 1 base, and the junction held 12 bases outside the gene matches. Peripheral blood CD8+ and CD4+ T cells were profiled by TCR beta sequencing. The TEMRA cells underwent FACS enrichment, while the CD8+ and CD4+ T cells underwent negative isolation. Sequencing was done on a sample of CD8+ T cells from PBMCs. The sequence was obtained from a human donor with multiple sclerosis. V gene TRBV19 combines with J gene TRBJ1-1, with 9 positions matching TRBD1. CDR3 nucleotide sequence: TGTGCCAGTAGTATTTTGGGACAGGGAGACGGGCCGAACACTGAAGCTTTCTTT. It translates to CASSILGQGDGPNTEAFF.